This T cell receptor beta chain comes out of a study of CD8 T cells in ankylosing spondylitis. Study-level findings and limits: Clones that were linked to disease were CD8+ and were relatively rare in peripheral blood. Ankylosing spondylitis blood appeared to be characterized by a TCR beta motif of eight or nine highly homologous variants. Clones tied to disease were said to be significantly enriched in matched ankylosing spondylitis synovial fluid. Some motif variants were previously reported in reactive arthritis synovial fluid and blood.

Only a few counts were recorded for this clonotype. Antigen specificity is unknown. With molecular barcodes, quantitative 5'-RACE was used to make the TCR beta libraries. Each CDR3 protein is one row after TCRdb ran MiXCR on the 5' RACE reads. Of 700,000 to 1,000,000 distinct CDR3 sequences listed, approximately 10% are singletons. Trimming took 7 bases from V and 4 from J, leaving 10 bases between them. Germline assignment: CDR1 DFQATT and CDR2 SNEGSKA (reference sequence). This CDR3 has 12 residues. The sequencing sample was made of blood, either unsorted or a sorted T cell fraction (not recorded which). The receptor comes from a male donor with ankylosing spondylitis. The V call is TRBV20-1, the J call TRBJ2-2; D possibly corresponds to TRBD2 (6 bases). CDR3 coding DNA: TGCAGTGGAGTGGGAGGCACCGGGGAGCTGTTTTTT. This translates into CSGVGGTGELFF.